The present entry profiles one TCR beta chain with its context. The antigen is unknown. 60 Vbeta and 13 Jbeta primers were used in PCR. Sequencing used immunoSEQ multiplex PCR; TCRdb keeps in-frame clones, though not all of them. The sample includes approximately 77,000 clones, approximately 75% of them seen just once. CDR1 and CDR2 from the germline V gene are MNHNS and SASEGT. This CDR3 has 11 amino acids. Trimming cost V 7 bases and J 9 bases, with 10 bases left between them. The data stem from a study of cytomegalovirus exposure and HLA in healthy donors. Overall study results and limits: In a later analysis, at a false discovery rate of 0.05, about 15,000 TCR beta sequences were associated with HLA alleles. As a later analysis showed, several of the most significant clusters appeared to be linked to common viral pathogens. Most TCR beta V segments were productive about 87% or about 30% of the time in an earlier analysis. A few CMV-associated chains proved CMV antigen-specific in vitro.

The sample was PBMCs. The receptor comes from a middle-aged woman in good health and CMV-seronegative. The chain employs TRBV6-1 and TRBJ2-1; D unclear. CDR3 in DNA: TGTGCCAGCAAGAGATCGGGTGAGCAGTTCTTC. It translates to CASKRSGEQFF.